This TCR beta chain was profiled in a study of T cell responses to AZD1222 COVID-19 vaccine. Points from the study as a whole: The CD4 TCRs associated with vaccination extended across spike and predominated at 160-218 and 743-854. Of spike-specific TCRs, nearly half reportedly target regions left unmutated in variants. With two AZD1222 doses given, Spike-specific TCR breadth and depth both rose.

V lost 4 bases to trimming and J lost 1 base, with 13 bases between them. The germline V gene encodes CDR1 LGHDT and CDR2 YNNKEL (reference sequence). There are 15 residues in the CDR3. Profiled with immunoSEQ multiplex PCR; TCRdb holds only in-frame clones, not every one. The profile covers some 200,000 clones, with just over 90% appearing a single time and less than 4% taken by the ten largest. About this clone: Its antigen is still unknown.

This specimen consisted of peripheral blood, obtained 28 days after the second dose of the MenACWY control vaccine. The clonotype originates from an adult who received the MenACWY meningococcal vaccine as a control. This chain joins TRBV3-1 (or the pseudogene TRBV3-2) and TRBJ1-1; the D gene is possibly TRBD1 (6 bases). CDR3 loop: CASSPMGAPNTEAFF. In DNA form, the CDR3 reads TGTGCCAGCAGCCCCATGGGGGCTCCGAACACTGAAGCTTTCTTT.